The 3 T cell receptor beta chains below all came from one sample that was sequenced in a study of blood T cell repertoires in COVID-19. The repertoire was sequenced with immunoSEQ multiplex PCR; TCRdb's copy has only in-frame clones and lacks some. The sample yields roughly 700,000 clones, 85% to 90% seen once. What was sequenced was peripheral blood. Receptors were obtained from a woman aged 18-29 years with acute or convalescent COVID-19.

The chain recombines TRBV30 with TRBJ1-1; D is unclear. V was cut by 4 bases and J by 4 bases, with 13 bases left in between. Germline V gene lookup returns CDR1 GTSNPN and CDR2 SVGIG (reference sequence). The CDR3 contains 13 residues. CDR3 in amino acids: CAWTRGFSTEAFF. In nucleotides, the CDR3 is TGTGCCTGGACCCGGGGATTCTCCACTGAAGCTTTCTTT.

This clone came up once. This chain links TRBV19 with TRBJ1-2; TRBD1 agrees at 7 bases. Unmatched junction bases numbered 10, after V lost 4 bases and J lost 5 bases. Looked up from germline, CDR1 is LNHDA and CDR2 is SQIVND (reference sequence). The CDR3 totals 15 residues. The DNA for the CDR3 is TGTGCCAGTAGTACGGACAGGCCCTTCTTTTATGGCTACACCTTC. Amino acids: CASSTDRPFFYGYTF.

V is TRBV27 and J is TRBJ1-2; 7 bases are a match to TRBD1. CDR1 is MNHEY, CDR2 SMNVEV, per germline (reference sequence). V lost 7 bases to trimming and J lost 5 bases; unmatched junction nucleotides: 16. The CDR3 sequence is 16 residues long. In DNA, the CDR3 is TGTGCCAGCAACCTGGAGGGGGCTCAGAGGGGTTATGGCTACACCTTC. This codes for CASNLEGAQRGYGYTF.